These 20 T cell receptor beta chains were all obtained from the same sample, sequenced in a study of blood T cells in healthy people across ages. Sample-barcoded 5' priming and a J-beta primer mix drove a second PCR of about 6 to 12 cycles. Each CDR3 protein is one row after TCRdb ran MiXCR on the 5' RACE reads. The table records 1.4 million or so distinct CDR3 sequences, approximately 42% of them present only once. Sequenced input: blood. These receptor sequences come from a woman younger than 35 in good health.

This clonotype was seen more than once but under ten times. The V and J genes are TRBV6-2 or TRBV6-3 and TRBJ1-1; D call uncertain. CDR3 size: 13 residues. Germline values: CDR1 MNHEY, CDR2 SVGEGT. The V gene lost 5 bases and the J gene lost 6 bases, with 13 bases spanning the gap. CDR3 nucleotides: TGTGCCAGCAGTGACTTGGGGTTCGCTGAAGCTTTCTTT. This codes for CASSDLGFAEAFF.

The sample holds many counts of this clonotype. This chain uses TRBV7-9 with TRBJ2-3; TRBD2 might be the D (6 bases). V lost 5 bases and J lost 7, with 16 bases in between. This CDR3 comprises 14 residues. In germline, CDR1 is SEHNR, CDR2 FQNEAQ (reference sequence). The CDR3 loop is CASSLLEGPNTQYF. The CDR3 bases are TGTGCCAGCAGCCTACTGGAGGGGCCCAATACGCAGTATTTT.

CDR3 residues: CSVSDRNTEAFF. The CDR3 DNA reads as TGCAGCGTGTCGGACAGAAACACTGAAGCTTTCTTT. The rearrangement links TRBV29-1 to TRBJ1-1; D possibly corresponds to TRBD1 (6 bases). V was clipped by 6 bases and J by 2 bases, with 10 bases between them. The germline V gene encodes CDR1 SQVTM and CDR2 ANQGSEA. This CDR3 region has 12 residues.

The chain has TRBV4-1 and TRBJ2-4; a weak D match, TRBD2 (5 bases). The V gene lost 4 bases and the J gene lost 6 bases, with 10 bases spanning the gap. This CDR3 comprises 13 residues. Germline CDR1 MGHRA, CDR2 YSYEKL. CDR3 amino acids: CASSRAGGNIQYF. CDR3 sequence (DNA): TGCGCCAGCAGCCGGGCAGGAGGAAACATTCAGTACTTC.

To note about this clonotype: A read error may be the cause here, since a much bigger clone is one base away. The CDR3 region is CASSSQRESADTQYF. The CDR3 DNA reads as TGTGCCAGCAGTTCCCAGCGGGAGAGCGCAGATACGCAGTATTTT. This chain links TRBV12-3 or TRBV12-4 with TRBJ2-3, with 8 bases lining up with TRBD2. The CDR3 covers 15 residues. J gave up 4 bases and V 4 bases, and 7 bases lay outside the gene matches.

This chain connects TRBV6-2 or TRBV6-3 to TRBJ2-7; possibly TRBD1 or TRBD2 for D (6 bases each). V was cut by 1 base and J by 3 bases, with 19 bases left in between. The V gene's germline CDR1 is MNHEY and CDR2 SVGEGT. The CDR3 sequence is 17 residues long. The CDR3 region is CASSYYVGGQRSYEQYF. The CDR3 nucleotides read TGTGCCAGCAGTTACTACGTTGGGGGGCAAAGGAGCTACGAGCAGTACTTC.

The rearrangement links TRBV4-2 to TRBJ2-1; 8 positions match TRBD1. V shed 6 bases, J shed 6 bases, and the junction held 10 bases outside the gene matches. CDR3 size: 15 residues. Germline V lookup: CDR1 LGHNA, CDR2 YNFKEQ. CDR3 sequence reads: CASRHPGQGGNEQFF. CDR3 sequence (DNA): TGTGCCAGCAGACACCCCGGACAGGGTGGCAATGAGCAGTTCTTC.

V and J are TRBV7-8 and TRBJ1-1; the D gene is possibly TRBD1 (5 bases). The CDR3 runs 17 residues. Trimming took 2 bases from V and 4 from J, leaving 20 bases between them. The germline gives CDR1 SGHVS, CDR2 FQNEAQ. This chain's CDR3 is CASSLIAGTGVRTEAFF. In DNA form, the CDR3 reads TGTGCCAGCAGCTTAATTGCGGGGACCGGGGTGCGCACTGAAGCTTTCTTT.

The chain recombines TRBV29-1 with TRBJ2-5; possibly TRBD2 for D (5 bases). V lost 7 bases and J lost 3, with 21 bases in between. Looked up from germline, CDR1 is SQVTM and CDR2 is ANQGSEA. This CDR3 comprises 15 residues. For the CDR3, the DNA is TGCAGCGCTGCTCGGGCTAGCACCGACAAAGAGACCCAGTACTTC. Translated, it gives CSAARASTDKETQYF.

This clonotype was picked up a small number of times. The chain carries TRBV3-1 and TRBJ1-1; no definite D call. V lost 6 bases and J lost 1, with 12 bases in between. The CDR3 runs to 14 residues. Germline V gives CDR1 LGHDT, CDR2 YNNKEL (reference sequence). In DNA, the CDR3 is TGTGCCAGCAGTTTTATGGAGAGGAACACTGAAGCTTTCTTT. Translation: CASSFMERNTEAFF.

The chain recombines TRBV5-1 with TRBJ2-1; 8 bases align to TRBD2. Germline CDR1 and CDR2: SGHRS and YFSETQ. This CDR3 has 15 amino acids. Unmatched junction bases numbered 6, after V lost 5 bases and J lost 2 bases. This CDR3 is CASSWREVTYNEQFF. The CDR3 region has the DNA TGCGCCAGCAGTTGGCGGGAGGTAACCTACAATGAGCAGTTCTTC.

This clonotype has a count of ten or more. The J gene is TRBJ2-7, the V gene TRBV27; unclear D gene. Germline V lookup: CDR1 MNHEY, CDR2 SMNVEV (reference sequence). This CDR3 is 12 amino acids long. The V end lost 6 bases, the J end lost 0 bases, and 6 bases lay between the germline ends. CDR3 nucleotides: TGTGCCAGCAGGAGTAGCTCCTACGAGCAGTACTTC. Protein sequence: CASRSSSYEQYF.

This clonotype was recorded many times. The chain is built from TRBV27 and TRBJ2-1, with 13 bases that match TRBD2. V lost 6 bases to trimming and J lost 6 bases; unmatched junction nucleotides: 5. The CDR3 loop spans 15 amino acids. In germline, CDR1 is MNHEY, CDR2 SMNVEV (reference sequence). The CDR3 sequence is CASSLGTSGVNEQFF. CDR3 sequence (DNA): TGTGCCAGCAGCTTAGGGACTAGCGGGGTCAATGAGCAGTTCTTC.

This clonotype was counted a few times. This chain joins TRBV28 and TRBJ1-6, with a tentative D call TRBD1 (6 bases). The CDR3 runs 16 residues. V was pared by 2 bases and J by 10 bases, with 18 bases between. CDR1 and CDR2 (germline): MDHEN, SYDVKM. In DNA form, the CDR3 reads TGTGCCAGCAGTTTAGTGCAAGGGGGGCCGGACTCACCCCTCCACTTT. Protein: CASSLVQGGPDSPLHF.

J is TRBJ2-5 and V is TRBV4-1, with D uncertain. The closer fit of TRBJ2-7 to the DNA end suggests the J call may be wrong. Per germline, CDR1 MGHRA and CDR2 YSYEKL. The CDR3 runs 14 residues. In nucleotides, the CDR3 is TGCGCCAGCAGCCAAGATTTGCTACTTGGCGAGCAGTACTTC. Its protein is CASSQDLLLGEQYF.

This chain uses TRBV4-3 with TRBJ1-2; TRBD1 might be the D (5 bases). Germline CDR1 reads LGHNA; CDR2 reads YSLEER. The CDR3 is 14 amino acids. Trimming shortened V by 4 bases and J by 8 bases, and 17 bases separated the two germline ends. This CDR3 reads CASSPALGLSGYTF. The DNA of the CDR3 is TGCGCCAGCAGCCCCGCGTTGGGGCTGAGCGGCTACACCTTC.

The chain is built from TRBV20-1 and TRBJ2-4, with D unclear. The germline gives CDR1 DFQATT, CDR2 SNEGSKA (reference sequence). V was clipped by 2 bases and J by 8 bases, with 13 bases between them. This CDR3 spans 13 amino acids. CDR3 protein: CSARSDSYDIQYF. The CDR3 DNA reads TGCAGTGCTAGAAGTGATTCCTACGACATTCAGTACTTC.

CDR3 region: CASSQEGGGVNEQYF. CDR3 coding DNA: TGCGCCAGCAGCCAAGAAGGGGGAGGGGTCAATGAGCAGTACTTC. The genes are TRBV4-3 and TRBJ2-1; maybe TRBD2 (7 bases). The DNA end favors TRBJ2-7, so the J call may be wrong. The CDR3 consists of 15 residues. Germline V gene lookup returns CDR1 LGHNA and CDR2 YSLEER.

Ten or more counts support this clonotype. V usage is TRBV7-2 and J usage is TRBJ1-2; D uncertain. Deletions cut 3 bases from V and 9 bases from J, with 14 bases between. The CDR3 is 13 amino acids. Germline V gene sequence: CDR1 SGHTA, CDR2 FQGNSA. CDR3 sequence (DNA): TGTGCCAGCAGCTTCGGCGAGAAGTATCGCTACACCTTC. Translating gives CASSFGEKYRYTF.

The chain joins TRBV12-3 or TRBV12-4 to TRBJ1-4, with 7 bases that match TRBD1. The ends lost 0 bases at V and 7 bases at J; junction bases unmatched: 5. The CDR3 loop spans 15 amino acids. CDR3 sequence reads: CASSLATGRGEKLFF. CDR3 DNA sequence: TGTGCCAGCAGTTTAGCGACAGGGAGGGGTGAAAAACTGTTTTTT.